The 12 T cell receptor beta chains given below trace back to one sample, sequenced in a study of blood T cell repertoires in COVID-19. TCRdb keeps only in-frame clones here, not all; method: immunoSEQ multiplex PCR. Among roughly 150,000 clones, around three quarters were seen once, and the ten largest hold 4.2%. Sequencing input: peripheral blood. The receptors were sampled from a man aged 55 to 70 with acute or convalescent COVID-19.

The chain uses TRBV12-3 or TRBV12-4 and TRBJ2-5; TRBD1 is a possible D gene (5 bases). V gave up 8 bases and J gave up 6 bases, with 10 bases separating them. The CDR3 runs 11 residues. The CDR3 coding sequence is TGTGCCAGCGGGGCGCGGAAGACCCAGTACTTC. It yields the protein CASGARKTQYF.

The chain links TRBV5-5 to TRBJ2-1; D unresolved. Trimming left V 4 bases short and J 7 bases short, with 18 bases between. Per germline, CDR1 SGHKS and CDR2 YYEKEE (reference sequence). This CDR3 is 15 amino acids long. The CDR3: CASSAIPSETNEQFF. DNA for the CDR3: TGTGCCAGCAGCGCCATCCCAAGCGAGACTAATGAGCAGTTCTTC. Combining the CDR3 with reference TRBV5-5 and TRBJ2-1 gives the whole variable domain DAGVTQSPTHLIKTRGQQVTLRCSPISGHKSVSWYQQVLGQGPQFIFQYYEKEERGRGNFPDRFSARQFPNYSSELNVNALLLGDSALYLCASSAIPSETNEQFFGPGTRLTVL.

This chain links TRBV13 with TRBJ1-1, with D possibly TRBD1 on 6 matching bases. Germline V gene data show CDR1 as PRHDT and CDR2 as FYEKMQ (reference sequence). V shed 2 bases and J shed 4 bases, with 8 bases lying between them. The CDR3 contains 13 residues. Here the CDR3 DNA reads TGTGCCAGCAGCTTAAGGGGGTCCACTGAAGCTTTCTTT. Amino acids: CASSLRGSTEAFF.

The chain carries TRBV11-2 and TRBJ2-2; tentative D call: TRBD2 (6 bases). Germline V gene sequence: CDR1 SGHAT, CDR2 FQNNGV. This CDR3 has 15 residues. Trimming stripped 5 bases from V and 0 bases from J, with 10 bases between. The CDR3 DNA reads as TGTGCCAGCAGCCTCGGACTACCGAACACCGGGGAGCTGTTTTTT. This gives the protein CASSLGLPNTGELFF.

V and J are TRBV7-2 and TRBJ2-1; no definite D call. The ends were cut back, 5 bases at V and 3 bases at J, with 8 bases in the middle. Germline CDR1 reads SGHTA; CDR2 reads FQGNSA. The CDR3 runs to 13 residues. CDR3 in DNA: TGTGCCAGCAGCACCTATGACTACAATGAGCAGTTCTTC. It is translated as CASSTYDYNEQFF. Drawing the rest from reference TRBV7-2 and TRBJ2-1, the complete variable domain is GAGVSQSPSNKVTEKGKDVELRCDPISGHTALYWYRQSLGQGLEFLIYFQGNSAPDKSGLPSDRFSAERTGGSVSTLTIQRTQQEDSAVYLCASSTYDYNEQFFGPGTRLTVL.

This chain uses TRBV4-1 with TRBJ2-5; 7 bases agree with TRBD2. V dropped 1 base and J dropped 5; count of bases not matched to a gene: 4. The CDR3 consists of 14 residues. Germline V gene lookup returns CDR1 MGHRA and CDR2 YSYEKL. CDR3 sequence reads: CASSQVAGRETQYF. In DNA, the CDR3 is TGCGCCAGCAGCCAAGTAGCGGGCAGGGAGACCCAGTACTTC.

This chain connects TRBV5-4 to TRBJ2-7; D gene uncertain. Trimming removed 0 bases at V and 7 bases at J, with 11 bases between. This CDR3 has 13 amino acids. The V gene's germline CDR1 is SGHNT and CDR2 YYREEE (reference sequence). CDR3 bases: TGTGCCAGCAGCTTGGATTCTGGCGGTGAGCAGTACTTC. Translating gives CASSLDSGGEQYF.

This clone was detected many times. The DNA for the CDR3 is TGCGCCAGCAGCCAAACCCGGACAGGGGACACTGAAGCTTTCTTT. This gives the protein CASSQTRTGDTEAFF. The chain recombines TRBV4-1 with TRBJ1-1; 9 nucleotides line up with TRBD1. The V segment lost 2 bases and the J segment 3 bases; nucleotides outside the gene matches: 4. This CDR3 has 15 residues. Germline CDR1 MGHRA, CDR2 YSYEKL.

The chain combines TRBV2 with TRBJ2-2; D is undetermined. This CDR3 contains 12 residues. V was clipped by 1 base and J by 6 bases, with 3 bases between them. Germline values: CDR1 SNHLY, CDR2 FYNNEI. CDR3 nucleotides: TGTGCCAGCAGTGAAGTAGCCGGGGAGCTGTTTTTT. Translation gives CASSEVAGELFF.

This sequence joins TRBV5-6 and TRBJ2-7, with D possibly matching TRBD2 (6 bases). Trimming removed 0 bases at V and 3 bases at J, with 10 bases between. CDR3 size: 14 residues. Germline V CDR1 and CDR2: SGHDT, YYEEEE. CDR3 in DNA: TGTGCCAGCAGCTTGGGGGAGGAACACTACGAGCAGTACTTC. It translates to CASSLGEEHYEQYF.

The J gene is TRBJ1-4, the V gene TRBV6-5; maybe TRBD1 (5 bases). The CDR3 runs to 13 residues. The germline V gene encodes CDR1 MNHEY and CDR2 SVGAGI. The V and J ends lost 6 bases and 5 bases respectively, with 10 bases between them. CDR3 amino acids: CASRGGVNEKLFF. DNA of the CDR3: TGTGCCAGCAGGGGGGGAGTAAATGAAAAACTGTTTTTT.

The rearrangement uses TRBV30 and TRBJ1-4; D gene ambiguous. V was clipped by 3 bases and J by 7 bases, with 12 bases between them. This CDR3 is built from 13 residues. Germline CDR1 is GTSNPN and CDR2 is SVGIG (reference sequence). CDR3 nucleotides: TGTGCCTGGAGATCTGGGCCCGGTGAAAAACTGTTTTTT. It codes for CAWRSGPGEKLFF. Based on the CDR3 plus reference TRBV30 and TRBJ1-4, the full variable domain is SQTIHQWPATLVQPVGSPLSLECTVEGTSNPNLYWYRQAAGRGLQLLFYSVGIGQISSEVPQNLSASRPQDRQFILSSKKLLLSDSGFYLCAWRSGPGEKLFFGSGTQLSVL.